This T cell receptor (beta chain) was sequenced for a study of T cell changes during pregnancy in multiple sclerosis. The assay was immunoSEQ multiplex PCR, and TCRdb's table has in-frame clones only and misses some. The sample has approximately 50,000 clones, around 92% seen once. The CDR3 consists of 16 residues. V was shortened by 1 base and J by 0 bases, with 10 bases between the two germline ends. Per germline, CDR1 SGHRS and CDR2 YFSETQ. Sample: CD4+ T cells from peripheral blood mononuclear cells, taken in the third trimester of pregnancy. This chain joins TRBV5-1 and TRBJ2-2; D might be TRBD2 (5 bases). The clonotype was recovered from a female donor with multiple sclerosis, enrolled in a pregnancy study. The CDR3 DNA is TGCGCCAGCAGCTTGAATTCGGAGGCGAACACCGGGGAGCTGTTTTTT. Its translation is CASSLNSEANTGELFF.